This TCR beta chain is drawn from a study of technical replicates of blood from several donors. Some clones are missing from TCRdb's copy, which holds only in-frame ones; the method was immunoSEQ multiplex PCR. The sample holds 44,000 or so clones; 92% are singletons and the top ten take about 3.9%. The CDR3 sequence is 15 residues long. Trimming took off 1 base at V and 1 base at J, with 11 bases between the two ends. Germline CDR1 and CDR2: SGHRS and YFSETQ. V gene TRBV5-1 combines with J gene TRBJ1-1; D is perhaps TRBD1 (5 bases). The sequenced sample was PBMCs. This TCR derives from a human donor in good health. Some clones in this sample may be carry-over from other donors' samples. CDR3 sequence: CASSLWGRENTEAFF. For the CDR3, the DNA is TGCGCCAGCAGCTTGTGGGGCAGGGAGAACACTGAAGCTTTCTTT.